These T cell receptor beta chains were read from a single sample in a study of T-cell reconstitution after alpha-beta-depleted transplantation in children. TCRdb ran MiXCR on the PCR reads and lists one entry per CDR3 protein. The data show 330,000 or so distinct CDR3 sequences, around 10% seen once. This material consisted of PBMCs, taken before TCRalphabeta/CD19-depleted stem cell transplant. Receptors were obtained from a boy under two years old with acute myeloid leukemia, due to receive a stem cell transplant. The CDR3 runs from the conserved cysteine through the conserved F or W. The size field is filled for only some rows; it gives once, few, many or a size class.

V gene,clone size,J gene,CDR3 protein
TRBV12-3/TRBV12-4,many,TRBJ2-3,CASSLRMTGAGGRDTQYF
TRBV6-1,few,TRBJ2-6,CASSRQVTGANVLTF
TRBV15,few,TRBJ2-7,CATSRVLSFYEQYF
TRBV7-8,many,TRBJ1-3,CASSIRSIGDSGNTIYF
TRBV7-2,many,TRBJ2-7,CASSLAVRREQYF
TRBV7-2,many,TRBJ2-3,CASSLRQSAGGPDTQYF
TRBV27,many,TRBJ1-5,CASTPTHGQPQHF
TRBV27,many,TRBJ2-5,CASSMRGLGETQYF
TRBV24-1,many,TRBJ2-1,CATSDFFGRDLNEQFF
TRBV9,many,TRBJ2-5,CASSVATLAGPDQETQYF
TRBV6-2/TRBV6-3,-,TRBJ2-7,CASSYTGLAGGTAYEQYF
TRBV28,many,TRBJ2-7,CASSEQYF
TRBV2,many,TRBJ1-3,CASHGITSGNTIYF
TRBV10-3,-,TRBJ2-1,CAISVGVTSYNEQFF
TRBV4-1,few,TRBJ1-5,CASSRRQGGNQPQHF
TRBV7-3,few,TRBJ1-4,CARTGSTNEKLFF
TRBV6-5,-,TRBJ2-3,CASSYSGLADTQYF
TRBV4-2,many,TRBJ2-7,CASSQEVGANSYEQYF
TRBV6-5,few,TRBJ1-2,CASSYVGGNYGYTF
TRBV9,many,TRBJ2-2,CASRDRAGELFF
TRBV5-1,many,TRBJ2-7,CASSLSQGNYEQYF
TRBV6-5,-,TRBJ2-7,CASSSDRGRSYEQYF
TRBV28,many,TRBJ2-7,CASSSPSGGEQYF
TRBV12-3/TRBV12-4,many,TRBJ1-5,CASSLPNGQGKGTQHF
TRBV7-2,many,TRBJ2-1,CASSRRMEGGEQFF
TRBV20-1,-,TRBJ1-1,CSAPTGGWTEAFF
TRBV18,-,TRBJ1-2,CASSVTGSGTYGYTF
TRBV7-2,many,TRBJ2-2,CASSLGKGTGELFF
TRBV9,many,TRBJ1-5,CANSGGTGILQPQHF
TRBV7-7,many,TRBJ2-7,CASRPGGWRESCEQYF
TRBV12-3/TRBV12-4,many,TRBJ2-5,CASSTGETQYF
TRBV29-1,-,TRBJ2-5,CSVDSWETQYF
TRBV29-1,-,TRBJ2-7,CSVEDLSSSRYEQYF
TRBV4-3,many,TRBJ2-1,CASSPSGPLAGVRNEQFF
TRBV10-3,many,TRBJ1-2,CAISESIQGNYGYTF
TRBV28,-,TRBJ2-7,CASSLHVDPNEQYF
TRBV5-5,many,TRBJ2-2,CASSLYRASNTGELFF
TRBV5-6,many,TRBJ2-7,CASSLSPGQSYEQYF
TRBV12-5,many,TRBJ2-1,CASGWDFSSYNEQFF
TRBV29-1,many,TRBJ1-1,CSVENLGREAFF
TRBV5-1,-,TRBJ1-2,CASRTGSNYGYTF
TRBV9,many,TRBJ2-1,CASGVSSYNEQFF
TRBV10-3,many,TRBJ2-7,CAIRTGAHEQYF
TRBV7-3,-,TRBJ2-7,CASSRGAGTSYEQYF
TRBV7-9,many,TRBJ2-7,CASSRDRFSYEQYF
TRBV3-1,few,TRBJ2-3,CASSQDSKASGRAATDTQYF